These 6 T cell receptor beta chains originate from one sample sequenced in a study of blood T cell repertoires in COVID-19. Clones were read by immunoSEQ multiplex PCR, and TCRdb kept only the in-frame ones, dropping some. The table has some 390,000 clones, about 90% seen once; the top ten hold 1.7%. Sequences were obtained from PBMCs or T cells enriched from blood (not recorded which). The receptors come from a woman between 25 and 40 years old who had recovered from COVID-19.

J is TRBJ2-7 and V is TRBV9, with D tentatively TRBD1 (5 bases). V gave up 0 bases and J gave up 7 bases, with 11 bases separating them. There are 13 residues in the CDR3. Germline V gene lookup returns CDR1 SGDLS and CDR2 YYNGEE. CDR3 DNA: TGTGCCAGCAGCGTAGAAGGGGCCCCTGAGCAGTACTTC. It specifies CASSVEGAPEQYF.

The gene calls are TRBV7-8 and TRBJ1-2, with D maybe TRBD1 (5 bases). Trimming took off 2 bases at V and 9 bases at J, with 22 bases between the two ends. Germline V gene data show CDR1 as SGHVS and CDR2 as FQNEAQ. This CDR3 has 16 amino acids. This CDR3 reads CASSLTQRGGTMRYTF. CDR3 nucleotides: TGTGCCAGCAGCTTAACACAGCGAGGCGGGACTATGCGCTACACCTTC.

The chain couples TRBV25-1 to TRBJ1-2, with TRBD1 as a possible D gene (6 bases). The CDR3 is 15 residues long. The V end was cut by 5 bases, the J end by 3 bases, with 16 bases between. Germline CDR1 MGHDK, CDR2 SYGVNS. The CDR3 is CASSNIEQGDYGYTF. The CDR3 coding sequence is TGTGCCAGCAGTAATATAGAACAGGGAGACTATGGCTACACCTTC.

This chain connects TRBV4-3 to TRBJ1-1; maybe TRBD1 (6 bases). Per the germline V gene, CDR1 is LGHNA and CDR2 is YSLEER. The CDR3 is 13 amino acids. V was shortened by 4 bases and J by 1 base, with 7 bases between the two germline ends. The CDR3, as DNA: TGCGCCAGCAGCCTACAGGGGAACACTGAAGCTTTCTTT. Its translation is CASSLQGNTEAFF.

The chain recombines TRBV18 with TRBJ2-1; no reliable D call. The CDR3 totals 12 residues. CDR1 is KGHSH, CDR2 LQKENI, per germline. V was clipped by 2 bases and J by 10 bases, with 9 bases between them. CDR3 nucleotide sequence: TGTGCCAGCTCACCATCCCCCGGGGAGCAGTTCTTC. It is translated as CASSPSPGEQFF.

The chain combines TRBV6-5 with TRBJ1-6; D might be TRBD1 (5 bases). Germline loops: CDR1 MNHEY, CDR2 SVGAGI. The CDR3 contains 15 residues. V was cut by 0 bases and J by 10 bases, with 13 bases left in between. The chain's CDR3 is CASSYSREGLSPLHF. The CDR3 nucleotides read TGTGCCAGCAGTTACTCGAGGGAGGGGCTATCACCCCTCCACTTT.